What follows are 8 T cell receptor beta chains derived from one specimen sequenced in a study of control samples from healthy donors and cancer patients. Repertoires were generated with immunoSEQ multiplex PCR, while TCRdb's copy carries only in-frame clones and drops some. This sample has about 200,000 clones, with about 90% found just once. Sequencing was carried out using blood. The receptors were gathered from a man aged 30 to 39 in good health.

The chain is built from TRBV12-3 or TRBV12-4 and TRBJ1-4; D gene ambiguous. The germline V and J ends were trimmed by 0 bases and 3 bases, with 2 bases remaining between them. The CDR3 loop spans 13 amino acids. In nucleotides, the CDR3 is TGTGCCAGCAGTTTAGCATCTAATGAAAAACTGTTTTTT. This gives the protein CASSLASNEKLFF.

The table lists this clone with a count of one. The chain uses TRBV5-1 and TRBJ1-4; D is unresolved. The CDR3 spans 14 residues. CDR1 is SGHRS and CDR2 is YFSETQ in the germline V gene. V was cut by 4 bases and J by 4 bases, with 11 bases left in between. The CDR3 here is CASSLGRNNEKLFF. In DNA, the CDR3 is TGCGCCAGCAGCCTTGGGAGGAATAATGAAAAACTGTTTTTT.

The rearrangement links TRBV2 to TRBJ2-7; 12 bases map to TRBD2. Germline V gene data show CDR1 as SNHLY and CDR2 as FYNNEI. The CDR3 is 16 amino acids. V shed 2 bases, J shed 6 bases, and the junction held 8 bases outside the gene matches. CDR3 protein: CASSELAGGSLSEQYF. CDR3 sequence (DNA): TGTGCCAGCAGTGAACTAGCGGGGGGGTCTCTTTCCGAGCAGTACTTC. Full variable domain (rest looked up from reference TRBV2 and TRBJ2-7): EPEVTQTPSHQVTQMGQEVILRCVPISNHLYFYWYRQILGQKVEFLVSFYNNEISEKSEIFDDQFSVERPDGSNFTLKIRSTKLEDSAMYFCASSELAGGSLSEQYFGPGTRLTVT.

This clone has only one observation. The chain uses TRBV24-1 and TRBJ1-5; a possible D gene is TRBD1 (5 bases). The V gene lost 3 bases and the J gene lost 1 base, with 9 bases spanning the gap. The CDR3 runs to 15 residues. Germline lookup yields CDR1 KGHDR and CDR2 SFDVKD. CDR3 amino acids: CATSDVGGSNQPQHF. The CDR3 region has the DNA TGTGCCACCAGTGATGTTGGGGGAAGCAATCAGCCCCAGCATTTT.

The rearrangement uses TRBV19 and TRBJ1-1; no reliable D call. Trimming removed 5 bases at V and 4 bases at J, with 14 bases between. The germline gives CDR1 LNHDA, CDR2 SQIVND (reference sequence). The CDR3 loop spans 14 amino acids. CDR3 region: CASSLDGRGTEAFF. Here the CDR3 DNA reads TGTGCCAGTAGTCTCGACGGTCGGGGCACTGAAGCTTTCTTT.

This clone was recorded only once. The gene calls are TRBV2 and TRBJ1-5; no definite D call. V was shortened by 3 bases and J by 0 bases, with 6 bases between the two germline ends. Germline CDR1 SNHLY, CDR2 FYNNEI. The CDR3 is 14 amino acids. CDR3 coding DNA: TGTGCCAGCAGTGATACGGTTAGCAATCAGCCCCAGCATTTT. It specifies CASSDTVSNQPQHF.

The chain employs TRBV12-3 or TRBV12-4 and TRBJ1-1; TRBD1 is a possible D gene (5 bases). Trimming removed 3 bases from V and 3 bases from J, with 8 bases in between. The CDR3 is 13 residues long. CDR3 nucleotide sequence: TGTGCCAGCAGTTTGAAACAGGACACTGAAGCTTTCTTT. It is translated as CASSLKQDTEAFF.

The chain links TRBV7-9 to TRBJ1-2; 12 bases align to TRBD1. V dropped 0 bases and J dropped 8; count of bases not matched to a gene: 7. CDR1 is SEHNR, CDR2 FQNEAQ, per germline (reference sequence). The CDR3 sequence is 16 residues long. The DNA of the CDR3 is TGTGCCAGCAGCTTAGCCGCGGGACAGGGGGCTATCGGCTACACCTTC. As protein: CASSLAAGQGAIGYTF.